This is a list of T cell receptor beta chains from one sample in a study of Ad26.COV2.S vaccination and SARS-CoV-2 variants. Method: immunoSEQ multiplex PCR; TCRdb's copy keeps in-frame clones and lacks some. The profile shows over 300,000 clones, roughly 80% of them singletons. The source material was peripheral blood, sampled in a trial of Ad26.COV2.S vaccine versus placebo. These TCRs come from a person between 18 and 65 years old who received the Ad26.COV2.S COVID-19 vaccine or a placebo. Each CDR3 is given with its conserved first and last residue. D genes are given only for firm matches.

d_call	j_call	v_call	cdr3_aa	cdr3_nt
NA	TRBJ1-2	TRBV10-3	CAITDLGGYTF	TGTGCCATCACCGACTTAGGTGGCTACACCTTC
TRBD1	TRBJ2-7	TRBV14	CASSQGRDSSYEQYF	TGTGCCAGCAGCCAAGGACGGGACAGCTCCTACGAGCAGTACTTC
NA	TRBJ1-5	TRBV7-9	CASSLEGGAGQPQHF	TGTGCCAGCAGCTTAGAGGGTGGTGCGGGGCAGCCCCAGCATTTT
TRBD2	TRBJ2-2	TRBV11-2	CASSIAGVAGELFF	TGTGCCAGCAGCATAGCGGGAGTCGCCGGGGAGCTGTTTTTT
NA	TRBJ1-1	TRBV30	CAWSLGATEAFF	TGTGCCTGGAGCCTGGGGGCTACTGAAGCTTTCTTT
NA	TRBJ1-2	TRBV6-2/TRBV6-3	CASSRTGPNYGYTF	TGTGCCAGCAGCAGAACAGGGCCCAACTATGGCTACACCTTC
NA	TRBJ2-3	TRBV9	CASSVENGGLNTDTQYF	TGTGCCAGCAGCGTAGAAAACGGGGGTCTTAACACAGATACGCAGTATTTT
NA	TRBJ1-1	TRBV12-5	CASGMGQRGTEAFF	TGTGCTAGTGGTATGGGGCAGCGAGGGACTGAAGCTTTCTTT
NA	TRBJ1-4	TRBV7-9	CASSWGGAGEKLFF	TGTGCCAGCAGCTGGGGGGGCGCAGGTGAAAAACTGTTTTTT
NA	TRBJ2-1	TRBV5-1	CASSSQSSYNEQFF	TGCGCCAGCAGCTCCCAGAGCTCCTACAATGAGCAGTTCTTC
NA	TRBJ2-7	TRBV3-1/TRBV3-2	CASSQVAGTEQYF	TGTGCCAGCAGCCAAGTTGCAGGGACCGAGCAGTACTTC